The next 19 T cell receptor beta chains were all read from a single sample in a study of shared clonotypes between healthy human individuals. Sequencing was performed with immunoSEQ multiplex PCR; in TCRdb, only in-frame clones are kept and a portion is missing. Seen here are roughly 380,000 clones, 96% observed once, and the top ten hold approximately 0.32%. The specimen was memory CD8+ T cells sorted from blood. Subset defined: CD45RO+ cells pooled with CCR7-negative TemRA cells. These receptors all come from a man younger than 40 in good health.

The chain couples TRBV5-6 to TRBJ1-4; 9 bases are shared with TRBD1. Trimming at V came to 4 bases and at J to 4 bases, leaving 8 bases not matched to a gene. The CDR3 has 16 amino acids. Germline CDR1 is SGHDT and CDR2 is YYEEEE. CDR3 region: CASSLNRDRVNEKLFF. For the CDR3, the DNA is TGTGCCAGCAGCCTGAACCGGGACAGGGTTAATGAAAAACTGTTTTTT.

A single count supports this clone. The J gene is TRBJ2-7, the V gene TRBV6-1; 7 bases match TRBD2. The CDR3 extends over 14 amino acids. The V gene's germline CDR1 is MNHNS and CDR2 SASEGT. With 6 bases clipped from V and 2 bases from J, the junction kept 7 bases outside the gene matches. The CDR3, as DNA: TGTGCCAGCAGGAGGGAGGGACCCCCCTACGAGCAGTACTTC. Translation gives CASRREGPPYEQYF.

The chain carries TRBV5-1 and TRBJ2-5; D not resolved. Trimming cost V 4 bases and J 2 bases, with 9 bases left between them. The length of the CDR3 is 13 residues. The V gene's germline CDR1 is SGHRS and CDR2 YFSETQ. The CDR3 DNA follows: TGCGCCAGCAGCCCCAGTGGGCAAGAGACCCAGTACTTC. Its protein is CASSPSGQETQYF.

The rearrangement joins TRBV27 to TRBJ2-3, with 7 nucleotides matching TRBD2. Trimming cost V 10 bases and J 7 bases; bases outside gene matches: 17. The CDR3 totals 15 residues. Germline V gene sequence: CDR1 MNHEY, CDR2 SMNVEV (reference sequence). CDR3: CATGSGGGSLNTQYF. CDR3 nucleotides: TGTGCCACCGGTTCGGGGGGAGGTTCCTTAAATACGCAGTATTTT.

Of note for this clone: Other DNA sequences in the same sample also yield this CDR3. The chain joins TRBV20-1 to TRBJ1-2; D ambiguous. In germline, CDR1 is DFQATT, CDR2 SNEGSKA (reference sequence). The CDR3 runs 11 residues. Trimming took off 4 bases at V and 2 bases at J, with 5 bases between the two ends. Here the CDR3 reads CSATGNYGYTF. The CDR3, as DNA: TGCAGTGCTACCGGGAACTATGGCTACACCTTC.

CDR3 nucleotides: TGTGCTTCCCTTACCGGGACTACCTACGAGCAGTACTTC. Its protein is CASLTGTTYEQYF. This sequence joins TRBV30 and TRBJ2-7; 7 nucleotides match TRBD2. Germline CDR1 reads GTSNPN; CDR2 reads SVGIG (reference sequence). The length of the CDR3 is 13 residues.

This clone was found once. The genes are TRBV15 and TRBJ2-7; 7 bases line up with TRBD1. Germline trimming cut 0 bases from V and 6 bases from J; bases unmatched to any gene: 11. Germline V lookup: CDR1 LNHNV, CDR2 YYDKDF (reference sequence). The CDR3 is made up of 16 amino acids. The CDR3 here is CATSRDRLGQAGEQYF. CDR3 coding DNA: TGTGCCACCAGCAGAGATCGACTTGGACAGGCCGGCGAGCAGTACTTC.

The V gene is TRBV5-6, the J gene TRBJ2-1, with no clear D. Trimming cost V 2 bases and J 10 bases, with 10 bases left between them. Germline V gene sequence: CDR1 SGHDT, CDR2 YYEEEE. The CDR3 runs 12 residues. This chain's CDR3 is CASSFTSGEQFF. The CDR3, as DNA: TGTGCCAGCAGCTTCACTTCTGGAGAGCAGTTCTTC. Complete variable domain (other parts from reference TRBV5-6 and TRBJ2-1): DAGVTQSPTHLIKTRGQQVTLRCSPKSGHDTVSWYQQALGQGPQFIFQYYEEEERQRGNFPDRFSGHQFPNYSSELNVNALLLGDSALYLCASSFTSGEQFFGPGTRLTVL.

V and J are TRBV30 and TRBJ1-1; 7 bases map to TRBD1. The CDR3 consists of 14 residues. V trimming: 2 bases; J trimming: 5 bases; junction bases outside the gene matches: 8. In germline, CDR1 is GTSNPN, CDR2 SVGIG (reference sequence). The CDR3 DNA follows: TGTGCCTGGAGTATGGGACTCAGGGGGACTGAAGCTTTCTTT. Its translation: CAWSMGLRGTEAFF. Based on the CDR3 plus reference TRBV30 and TRBJ1-1, the full variable domain is SQTIHQWPATLVQPVGSPLSLECTVEGTSNPNLYWYRQAAGRGLQLLFYSVGIGQISSEVPQNLSASRPQDRQFILSSKKLLLSDSGFYLCAWSMGLRGTEAFFGQGTRLTVV.

The chain carries TRBV6-7 and TRBJ2-7; D uncertain. TRBV6-7 is reported as an ORF; its role is uncertain. The CDR3 is 13 residues long. Trimming removed 9 bases at V and 6 bases at J, with 18 bases between. CDR3 sequence: CASPRATSCEQYF. The CDR3 region has the DNA TGTGCCAGTCCTCGGGCTACCTCTTGCGAGCAGTACTTC.

The gene calls are TRBV19 and TRBJ2-2; 10 nucleotides match TRBD2. Trimming took 1 base from V and 1 from J; bases not matched to a gene: 0. The germline V gene encodes CDR1 LNHDA and CDR2 SQIVND (reference sequence). The CDR3 runs 16 residues. The CDR3 sequence: CASSIGLAGNTGELFF. CDR3 bases: TGTGCCAGTAGTATAGGACTAGCGGGGAACACCGGGGAGCTGTTTTTT.

The J gene is TRBJ2-7, the V gene TRBV27, with D possibly matching TRBD1 (6 bases). V lost 2 bases and J lost 3, with 8 bases in between. Germline V gene data show CDR1 as MNHEY and CDR2 as SMNVEV (reference sequence). This CDR3 comprises 13 residues. Here the CDR3 reads CASSLRGHYEQYF. The CDR3 nucleotides read TGTGCCAGCAGTTTACGGGGACACTACGAGCAGTACTTC.

The chain employs TRBV30 and TRBJ2-7; TRBD2 matches 9 bases. The CDR3 loop spans 14 amino acids. CDR1 and CDR2 (germline): GTSNPN, SVGIG (reference sequence). Trimming at V came to 5 bases and at J to 1 base, leaving 6 bases not matched to a gene. In nucleotides, the CDR3 is TGTGCCTGGGAGACTAGCGGATTTTCCTACGAGCAGTACTTC. Its protein product is CAWETSGFSYEQYF.

The rearrangement links TRBV2 to TRBJ2-1; D is ambiguous. Germline V CDR1 and CDR2: SNHLY, FYNNEI. V lost 4 bases and J lost 9, with 16 bases in between. This CDR3 contains 14 residues. DNA of the CDR3: TGTGCCAGCAGTGTGGACGTCTCCCCGGTTGAGCAGTTCTTC. Its protein is CASSVDVSPVEQFF.

In the case of this clone: The same CDR3 is also encoded by other DNA sequences in this sample. This chain uses TRBV19 with TRBJ1-1; D remains ambiguous. V dropped 3 bases and J dropped 1 base, with 3 bases sitting between them. CDR3 length equals 12 residues. The germline V gene has CDR1 LNHDA and CDR2 SQIVND (reference sequence). The CDR3 region has the DNA TGTGCCAGTAGTATCCAGAACACTGAAGCTTTCTTT. Amino acid sequence: CASSIQNTEAFF.

Turning to this clone: Relative to the germline gene, one junction end is altered; a read error may explain this. The chain uses TRBV6-1 and TRBJ2-7; tentative D call: TRBD1 (7 bases). CDR1 is MNHNS, CDR2 SASEGT, per germline. The CDR3 is 15 amino acids. DNA for the CDR3: TGTGCCAGCAGAGAAGACAGGGAGGTTTACTACGAGCAGTACTTC. Its protein product is CASREDREVYYEQYF.

This chain joins TRBV9 and TRBJ1-3; perhaps TRBD1 as D (5 bases). Germline lookup yields CDR1 SGDLS and CDR2 YYNGEE. The CDR3 covers 15 residues. Trimming took 0 bases from V and 7 from J, leaving 14 bases between them. The chain's CDR3 is CASSVDSGYGNTIYF. In DNA, the CDR3 is TGTGCCAGCAGCGTAGATTCAGGGTATGGGAACACCATATATTTT. The full variable domain, rest sourced from reference TRBV9 and TRBJ1-3, is DSGVTQTPKHLITATGQRVTLRCSPRSGDLSVYWYQQSLDQGLQFLIQYYNGEERAKGNILERFSAQQFPDLHSELNLSSLELGDSALYFCASSVDSGYGNTIYFGEGSWLTVV.

V gene TRBV5-5 combines with J gene TRBJ2-2; D is unclear. V shed 4 bases and J shed 3 bases, with 4 bases lying between them. The CDR3 is 12 amino acids. In germline, CDR1 is SGHKS, CDR2 YYEKEE (reference sequence). The CDR3 DNA reads TGTGCCAGCAGCATCTACACCGGGGAGCTGTTTTTT. Its translation is CASSIYTGELFF.

This chain links TRBV2 with TRBJ2-7; possible D gene TRBD1, 6 bases. Germline-derived CDR1 and CDR2 are SNHLY and FYNNEI. V gave up 6 bases and J gave up 5 bases, with 11 bases separating them. This CDR3 comprises 12 residues. The CDR3 is CASRPDRHEQYF. The CDR3 nucleotides read TGTGCCAGCAGACCCGACAGGCACGAGCAGTACTTC. Using reference TRBV2 and TRBJ2-7 for the parts outside the CDR3, the full variable domain is EPEVTQTPSHQVTQMGQEVILRCVPISNHLYFYWYRQILGQKVEFLVSFYNNEISEKSEIFDDQFSVERPDGSNFTLKIRSTKLEDSAMYFCASRPDRHEQYFGPGTRLTVT.